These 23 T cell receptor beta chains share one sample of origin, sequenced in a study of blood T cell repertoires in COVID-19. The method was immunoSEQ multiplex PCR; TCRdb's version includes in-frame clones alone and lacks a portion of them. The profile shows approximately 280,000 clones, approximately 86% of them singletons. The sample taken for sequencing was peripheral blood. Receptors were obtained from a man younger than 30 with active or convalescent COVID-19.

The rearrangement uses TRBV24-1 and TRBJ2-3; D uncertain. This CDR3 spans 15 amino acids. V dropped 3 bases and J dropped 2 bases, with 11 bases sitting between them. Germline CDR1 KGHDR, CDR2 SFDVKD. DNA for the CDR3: TGTGCCACCAGTGATAAGAGTACCCACACAGATACGCAGTATTTT. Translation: CATSDKSTHTDTQYF.

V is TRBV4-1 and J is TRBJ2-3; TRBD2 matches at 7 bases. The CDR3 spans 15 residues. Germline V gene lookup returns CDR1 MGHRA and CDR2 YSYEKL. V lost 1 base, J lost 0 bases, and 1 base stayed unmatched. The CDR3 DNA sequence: TGCGCCAGCAGCCAAGTACTAGCGAGCACAGATACGCAGTATTTT. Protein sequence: CASSQVLASTDTQYF.

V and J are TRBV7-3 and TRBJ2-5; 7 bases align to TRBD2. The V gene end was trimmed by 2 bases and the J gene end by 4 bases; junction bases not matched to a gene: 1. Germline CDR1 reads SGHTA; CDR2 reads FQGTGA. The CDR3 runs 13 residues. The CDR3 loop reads CASSLWGGETQYF. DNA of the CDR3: TGTGCCAGCAGCTTATGGGGGGGAGAGACCCAGTACTTC.

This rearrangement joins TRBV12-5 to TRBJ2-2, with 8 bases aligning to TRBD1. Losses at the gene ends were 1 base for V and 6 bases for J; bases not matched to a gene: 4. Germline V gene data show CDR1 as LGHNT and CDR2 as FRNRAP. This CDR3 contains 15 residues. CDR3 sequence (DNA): TGTGCTAGTGGTTTGGGGACAGGGTCGCCCGGGGAGCTGTTTTTT. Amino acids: CASGLGTGSPGELFF.

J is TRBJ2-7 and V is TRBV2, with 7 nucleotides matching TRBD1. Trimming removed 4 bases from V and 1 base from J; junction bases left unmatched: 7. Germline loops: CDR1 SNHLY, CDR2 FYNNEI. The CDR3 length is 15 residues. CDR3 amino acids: CASSVLGQSSYEQYF. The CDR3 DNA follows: TGTGCCAGCAGTGTTTTGGGACAGAGTTCCTACGAGCAGTACTTC.

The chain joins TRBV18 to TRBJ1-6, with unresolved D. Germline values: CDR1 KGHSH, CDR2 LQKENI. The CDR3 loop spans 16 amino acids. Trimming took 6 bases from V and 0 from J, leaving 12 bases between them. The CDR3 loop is CASSGDGYSYNSPLHF. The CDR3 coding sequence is TGTGCCAGCTCTGGAGACGGATACTCCTATAATTCACCCCTCCACTTT.

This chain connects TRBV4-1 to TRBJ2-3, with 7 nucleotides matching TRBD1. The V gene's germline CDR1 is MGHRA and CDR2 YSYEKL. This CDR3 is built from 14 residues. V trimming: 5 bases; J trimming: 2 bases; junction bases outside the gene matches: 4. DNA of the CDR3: TGCGCCAGCAGCTTGGGACAGTTCACAGATACGCAGTATTTT. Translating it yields CASSLGQFTDTQYF.

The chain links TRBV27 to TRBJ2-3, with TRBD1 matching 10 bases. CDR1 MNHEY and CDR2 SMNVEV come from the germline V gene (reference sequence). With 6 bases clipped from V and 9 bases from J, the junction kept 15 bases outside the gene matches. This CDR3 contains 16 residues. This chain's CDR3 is CASSPGTGALLSTQYF. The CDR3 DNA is TGTGCCAGCAGCCCCGGGACAGGGGCTCTCTTGTCCACGCAGTATTTT.

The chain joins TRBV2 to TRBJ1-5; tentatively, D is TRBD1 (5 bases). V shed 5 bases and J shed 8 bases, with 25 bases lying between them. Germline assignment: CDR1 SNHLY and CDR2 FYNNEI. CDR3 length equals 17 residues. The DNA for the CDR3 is TGTGCCAGCAGTAAGATTGTGCGGGGGGTAAGGTTAAAGCCCCAGCATTTT. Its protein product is CASSKIVRGVRLKPQHF.

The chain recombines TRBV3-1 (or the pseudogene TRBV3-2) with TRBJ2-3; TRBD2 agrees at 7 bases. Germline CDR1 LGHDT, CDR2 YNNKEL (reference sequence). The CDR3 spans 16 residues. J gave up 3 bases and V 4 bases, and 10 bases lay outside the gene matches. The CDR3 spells CASSLGIAGLTDTQYF. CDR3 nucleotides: TGTGCCAGCAGCCTGGGGATAGCGGGTCTTACAGATACGCAGTATTTT.

CDR3 bases: TGTGCCAGTAGTGAAACGCAAGGGGGCATTGGGCCCCAGCATTTT. It encodes CASSETQGGIGPQHF. The gene calls are TRBV19 and TRBJ1-5; TRBD1 matches at 7 bases. The germline CDR1 and CDR2 sequences are LNHDA and SQIVND (reference sequence). The length of the CDR3 is 15 residues. The junction had 13 bases not matched to a gene; V was cut back by 5 bases and J by 9 bases.

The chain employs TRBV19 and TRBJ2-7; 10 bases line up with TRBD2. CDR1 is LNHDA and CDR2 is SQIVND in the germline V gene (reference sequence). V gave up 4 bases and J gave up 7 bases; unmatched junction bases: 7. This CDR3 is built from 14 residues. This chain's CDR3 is CASSTAGLAREQYF. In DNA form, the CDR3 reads TGTGCCAGTAGTACGGCGGGACTAGCGAGGGAGCAGTACTTC.

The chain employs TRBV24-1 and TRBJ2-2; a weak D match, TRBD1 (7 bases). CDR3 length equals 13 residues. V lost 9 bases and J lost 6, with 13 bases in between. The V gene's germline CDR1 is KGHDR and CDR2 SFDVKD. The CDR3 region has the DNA TGTGCCACCTGTCAGGGGGAGGCCGGGGAGCTGTTTTTT. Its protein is CATCQGEAGELFF.

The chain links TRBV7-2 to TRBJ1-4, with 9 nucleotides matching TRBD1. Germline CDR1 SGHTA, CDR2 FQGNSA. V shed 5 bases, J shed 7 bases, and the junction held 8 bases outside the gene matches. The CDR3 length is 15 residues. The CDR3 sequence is CASSATGGSGEKLFF. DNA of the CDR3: TGTGCCAGCAGCGCCACAGGGGGCTCCGGTGAAAAACTGTTTTTT.

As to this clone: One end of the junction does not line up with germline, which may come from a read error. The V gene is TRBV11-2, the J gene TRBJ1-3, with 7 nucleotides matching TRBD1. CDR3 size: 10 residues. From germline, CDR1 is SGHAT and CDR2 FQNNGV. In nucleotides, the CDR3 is TGTGCCAGCAGCTCGGACAGGCTGAATTTT. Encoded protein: CASSSDRLNF.

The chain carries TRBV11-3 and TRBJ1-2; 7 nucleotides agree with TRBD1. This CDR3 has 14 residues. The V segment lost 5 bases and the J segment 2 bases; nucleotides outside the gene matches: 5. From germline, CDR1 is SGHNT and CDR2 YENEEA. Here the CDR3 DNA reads TGTGCCAGCAGCCCCGACAGGGTCAACTATGGCTACACCTTC. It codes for CASSPDRVNYGYTF.

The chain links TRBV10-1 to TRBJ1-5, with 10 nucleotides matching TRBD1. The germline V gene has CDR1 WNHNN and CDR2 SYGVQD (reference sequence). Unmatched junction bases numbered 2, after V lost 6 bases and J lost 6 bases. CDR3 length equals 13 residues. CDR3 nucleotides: TGCGCCAGCAGCCGGGACAGGGGTCAGCCCCAGCATTTT. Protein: CASSRDRGQPQHF.

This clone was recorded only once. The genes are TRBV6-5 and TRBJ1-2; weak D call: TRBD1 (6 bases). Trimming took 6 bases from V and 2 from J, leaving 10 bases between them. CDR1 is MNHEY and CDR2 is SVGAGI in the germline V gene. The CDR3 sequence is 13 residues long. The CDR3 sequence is CASSIQGNYGYTF. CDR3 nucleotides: TGTGCCAGCAGCATCCAGGGGAACTATGGCTACACCTTC.

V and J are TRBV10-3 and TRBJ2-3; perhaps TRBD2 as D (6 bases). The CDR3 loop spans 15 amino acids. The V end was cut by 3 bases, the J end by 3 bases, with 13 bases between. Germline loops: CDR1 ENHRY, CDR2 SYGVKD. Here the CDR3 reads CAISEEAGRTDTQYF. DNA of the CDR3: TGTGCCATCAGTGAAGAGGCGGGGAGAACAGATACGCAGTATTTT.

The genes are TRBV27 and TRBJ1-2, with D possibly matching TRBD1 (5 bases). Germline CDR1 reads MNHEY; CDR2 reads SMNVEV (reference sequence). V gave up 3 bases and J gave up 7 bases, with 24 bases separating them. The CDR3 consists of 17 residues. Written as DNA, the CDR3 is TGTGCCAGCAGTTTTGGTTCCGGACGGGGGATGGAAAGTGGCTACACCTTC. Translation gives CASSFGSGRGMESGYTF.

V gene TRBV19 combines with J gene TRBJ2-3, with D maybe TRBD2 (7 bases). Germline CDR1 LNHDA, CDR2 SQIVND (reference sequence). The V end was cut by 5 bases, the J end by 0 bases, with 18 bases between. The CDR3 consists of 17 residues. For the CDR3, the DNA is TGTGCCAGTAGTCACCCCGCGGGGGCCCTAAGCACAGATACGCAGTATTTT. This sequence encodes CASSHPAGALSTDTQYF.

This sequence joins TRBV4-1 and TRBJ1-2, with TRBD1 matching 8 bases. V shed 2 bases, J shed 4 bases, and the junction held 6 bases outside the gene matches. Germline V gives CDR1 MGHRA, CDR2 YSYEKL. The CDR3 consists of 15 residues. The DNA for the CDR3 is TGCGCCAGCAGCCAAACTACAGGGGGTGGCTATGGCTACACCTTC. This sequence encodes CASSQTTGGGYGYTF.

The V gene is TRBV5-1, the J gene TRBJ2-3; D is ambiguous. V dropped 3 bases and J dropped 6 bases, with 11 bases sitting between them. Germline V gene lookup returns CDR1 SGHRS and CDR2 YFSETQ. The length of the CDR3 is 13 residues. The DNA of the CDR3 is TGCGCCAGCAGCTCACGAGGTCGGGATACGCAGTATTTT. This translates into CASSSRGRDTQYF. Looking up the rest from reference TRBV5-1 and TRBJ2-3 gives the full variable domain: KAGVTQTPRYLIKTRGQQVTLSCSPISGHRSVSWYQQTPGQGLQFLFEYFSETQRNKGNFPGRFSGRQFSNSRSEMNVSTLELGDSALYLCASSSRGRDTQYFGPGTRLTVL.